These 22 T cell receptor beta chains were sequenced from one sample in a study of T cells in Graves' hyperthyroidism and ophthalmopathy. The source material, RNA transcripts, was used to amplify TCR beta CDR3 regions. The HTBI primer set served for first-round RT-PCR of the TCR CDR3. TCRdb ran MiXCR on the multiplex PCR reads and lists one entry per CDR3 protein. The sample consists of 250,000 to 350,000 distinct CDR3 sequences, around 22% of them appearing once. Source material: blood. These receptors came from a man in his thirties or forties with Graves' ophthalmopathy.

V gene TRBV5-1 combines with J gene TRBJ1-3; 9 bases map to TRBD1. The V gene's germline CDR1 is SGHRS and CDR2 YFSETQ. The CDR3 is made up of 17 amino acids. V was pared by 2 bases and J by 4 bases, with 10 bases of the junction left unmatched. The CDR3 spells CASSLSPGQGGGNTIYF. Written as DNA, the CDR3 is TGCGCCAGCAGCTTAAGCCCGGGACAGGGCGGAGGAAACACCATATATTTT.

This clonotype has just a few counts. The chain uses TRBV7-2 and TRBJ2-4; 10 nucleotides line up with TRBD1. Germline V gene sequence: CDR1 SGHTA, CDR2 FQGNSA. There are 15 residues in the CDR3. V dropped 5 bases and J dropped 7; count of bases not matched to a gene: 8. CDR3 nucleotide sequence: TGTGCCAGCAGCCGTTCCGGGACAGGGGAGAACATTCAGTACTTC. This encodes CASSRSGTGENIQYF.

This chain links TRBV5-5 with TRBJ2-7; D possibly matches TRBD1 or TRBD2 (5 bases each). The CDR3 is made up of 15 amino acids. Trimming cost V 6 bases and J 3 bases, with 19 bases left between them. CDR1 is SGHKS and CDR2 is YYEKEE in the germline V gene (reference sequence). CDR3 nucleotide sequence: TGTGCCAGCACCCGAGGGGCAGGTCGAATCTACGAGCAGTACTTC. Translation: CASTRGAGRIYEQYF.

This clonotype was observed at least ten times. The V gene is TRBV28, the J gene TRBJ2-1, with D possibly called TRBD1 or TRBD2 (7 bases each). This CDR3 comprises 16 residues. From germline, CDR1 is MDHEN and CDR2 SYDVKM. Deletions cut 6 bases from V and 3 bases from J, with 18 bases between. CDR3 sequence reads: CASRLQGGGIYNEQFF. Written as DNA, the CDR3 is TGTGCCAGCAGATTACAGGGAGGGGGCATCTACAATGAGCAGTTCTTC.

CDR3 sequence reads: CASSTSGRADNEQFF. In nucleotides, the CDR3 is TGTGCCAGTAGTACTAGCGGGAGGGCGGACAATGAGCAGTTCTTC. This rearrangement joins TRBV19 to TRBJ2-1; 12 bases line up with TRBD2. J lost 5 bases, V lost 4 bases, and 3 bases had no gene match. The CDR3 consists of 15 residues. The germline V gene encodes CDR1 LNHDA and CDR2 SQIVND (reference sequence).

The rearrangement uses TRBV6-1 and TRBJ1-5; 9 nucleotides align to TRBD1. The germline V gene has CDR1 MNHNS and CDR2 SASEGT. This CDR3 comprises 15 residues. With 8 bases clipped from V and 1 base from J, the junction kept 6 bases outside the gene matches. The CDR3: CASVWGQGSNQPQHF. In DNA form, the CDR3 reads TGTGCCAGCGTATGGGGACAGGGAAGCAATCAGCCCCAGCATTTT.

Many counts were recorded for this clonotype. The chain uses TRBV6-5 and TRBJ1-1, with unresolved D. From germline, CDR1 is MNHEY and CDR2 SVGAGI. This CDR3 region has 13 residues. The V end lost 0 bases, the J end lost 2 bases, and 4 bases lay between the germline ends. CDR3 loop: CASSYSANTEAFF. The CDR3 region has the DNA TGTGCCAGCAGTTACTCGGCCAACACTGAAGCTTTCTTT.

The chain links TRBV19 to TRBJ1-6; 11 bases line up with TRBD1. The V segment lost 7 bases and the J segment 11 bases; nucleotides outside the gene matches: 16. Germline V lookup: CDR1 LNHDA, CDR2 SQIVND (reference sequence). The CDR3 length is 17 residues. CDR3 residues: CASNKGPGQGDGAPLHF. CDR3 DNA sequence: TGTGCCAGTAATAAAGGACCGGGACAGGGGGACGGGGCACCCCTCCACTTT. The full variable domain, in which reference TRBV19 and TRBJ1-6 provide the parts outside the CDR3, is DGGITQSPKYLFRKEGQNVTLSCEQNLNHDAMYWYRQDPGQGLRLIYYSQIVNDFQKGDIAEGYSVSREKKESFPLTVTSAQKNPTAFYLCASNKGPGQGDGAPLHFGNGTRLTVT.

The chain employs TRBV7-6 and TRBJ2-1, with 9 bases matching TRBD2. J lost 0 bases, V lost 1 base, and 10 bases had no gene match. This CDR3 is built from 19 residues. Germline V gene sequence: CDR1 SGHVS, CDR2 FNYEAQ. The chain's CDR3 is CASSLDGLASVSSYNEQFF. In DNA form, the CDR3 reads TGTGCCAGCAGCTTAGATGGACTAGCGTCTGTAAGCTCCTACAATGAGCAGTTCTTC.

The CDR3 DNA is TGTGCCAGCAGTGACGGACAGAACTATGGCTACACCTTC. The encoded protein is CASSDGQNYGYTF. This chain links TRBV6-1 with TRBJ1-2, with D perhaps TRBD1 (6 bases). Germline V CDR1 and CDR2: MNHNS, SASEGT. The CDR3 is made up of 13 amino acids. V lost 3 bases and J 2 bases, leaving 7 bases between the germline ends.

This clonotype was picked up many times. V and J are TRBV12-3 or TRBV12-4 and TRBJ1-5; D possibly corresponds to TRBD1 (6 bases). The CDR3 is 15 amino acids. V dropped 4 bases and J dropped 2 bases, with 12 bases sitting between them. The CDR3 DNA sequence: TGTGCCAGCAGTTATCAGGGGCTGGGCAATCAGCCCCAGCATTTT. Amino acids: CASSYQGLGNQPQHF.

The rearrangement links TRBV10-3 to TRBJ1-5, with D possibly being TRBD1 (6 bases). The CDR3 runs 13 residues. Germline assignment: CDR1 ENHRY and CDR2 SYGVKD. V was trimmed by 6 bases and J by 3 bases, leaving 9 bases between them. The CDR3 here is CAIRGHLNQPQHF. The DNA for the CDR3 is TGTGCCATCAGGGGACATCTCAATCAGCCCCAGCATTTT.

This clonotype was observed at least ten times. The CDR3 loop is CASTRAGQGWGGYTF. Here the CDR3 DNA reads TGTGCCAGCACCCGTGCAGGACAGGGGTGGGGAGGCTACACCTTC. The V call is TRBV2, the J call TRBJ1-2, with 9 bases fitting TRBD1. Germline loops: CDR1 SNHLY, CDR2 FYNNEI. Unmatched junction bases numbered 14, after V lost 7 bases and J lost 8 bases. This CDR3 has 15 residues. Looking up the rest from reference TRBV2 and TRBJ1-2 gives the full variable domain: EPEVTQTPSHQVTQMGQEVILRCVPISNHLYFYWYRQILGQKVEFLVSFYNNEISEKSEIFDDQFSVERPDGSNFTLKIRSTKLEDSAMYFCASTRAGQGWGGYTFGSGTRLTVV.

This clonotype was detected a few times. The gene calls are TRBV12-3 or TRBV12-4 and TRBJ2-7, with D hard to call. CDR3 length: 13 amino acids. V was clipped by 3 bases and J by 7 bases, with 13 bases between them. The CDR3 coding sequence is TGTGCCAGCAGTTTGAGTGGCCCTGGGGAGCAGTACTTC. Translated, it gives CASSLSGPGEQYF.

This clonotype was detected only a few times. This chain connects TRBV3-1 to TRBJ1-6; D unresolved. The germline gives CDR1 LGHDT, CDR2 YNNKEL (reference sequence). V dropped 4 bases and J dropped 6 bases, with 13 bases sitting between them. The CDR3 has 15 residues. CDR3 in DNA: TGTGCCAGCAGCCTTGGCAGCGCCCTTAATTCACCCCTCCACTTT. Its translation is CASSLGSALNSPLHF.

Remarks on this clonotype: This may arise from a read error, as a much more abundant clone is one base away. The J gene is TRBJ1-1, the V gene TRBV19; 7 bases line up with TRBD1. The CDR3 length is 15 residues. Germline V gene lookup returns CDR1 LNHDA and CDR2 SQIVND (reference sequence). Here the CDR3 reads CVSTPQDRVNTEAFF. The CDR3 DNA follows: TGTGTCAGTACCCCCCAAGACAGGGTGAACACTGAAGCTTTCTTT.

This clonotype was detected only a few times. The chain has TRBV12-3 or TRBV12-4 and TRBJ1-1, with 9 bases fitting TRBD1. The CDR3 covers 14 residues. The ends lost 6 bases at V and 3 bases at J; junction bases unmatched: 5. The CDR3 DNA reads TGTGCCAGCAGCCCGGGACAGGGAGACACTGAAGCTTTCTTT. It yields the protein CASSPGQGDTEAFF.

The rearrangement uses TRBV27 and TRBJ1-1, with 9 bases matching TRBD1. After removal of 6 bases from V and 12 bases from J, the junction contained 20 bases not matched to a gene. The length of the CDR3 is 16 residues. Germline V CDR1 and CDR2: MNHEY, SMNVEV (reference sequence). The CDR3 here is CASRPPWTGALSRSFF. The CDR3 DNA follows: TGTGCCAGCAGGCCCCCTTGGACAGGGGCGTTATCGCGGTCTTTCTTT.

This chain uses TRBV29-1 with TRBJ2-1; 11 bases map to TRBD2. Germline loops: CDR1 SQVTM, CDR2 ANQGSEA. V was pared by 6 bases and J by 8 bases, with 6 bases of the junction left unmatched. CDR3 length: 13 residues. The CDR3 loop is CSVSSGRSDEQFF. The CDR3 bases are TGCAGCGTGTCTAGCGGGAGGAGCGATGAGCAGTTCTTC.

V gene TRBV28 combines with J gene TRBJ1-2; no clear D. Germline CDR1 and CDR2: MDHEN and SYDVKM. The CDR3 loop spans 16 amino acids. The V and J ends lost 6 bases and 2 bases respectively, with 19 bases between them. CDR3 protein: CASRKTGLTGNYGYTF. CDR3 DNA: TGTGCCAGCAGGAAGACCGGACTAACGGGGAACTATGGCTACACCTTC.

A few counts support this clonotype. This chain joins TRBV19 and TRBJ2-7; a possible D gene is TRBD2 (5 bases). CDR3 length: 15 amino acids. V lost 4 bases and J 2 bases, leaving 15 bases between the germline ends. Germline V gene data show CDR1 as LNHDA and CDR2 as SQIVND (reference sequence). The CDR3 here is CASSTGGSSPYEQYF. In DNA, the CDR3 is TGTGCCAGTAGTACCGGAGGCAGCAGCCCCTACGAGCAGTACTTC.

The chain recombines TRBV7-6 with TRBJ2-1, with TRBD2 matching 7 bases. In germline, CDR1 is SGHVS, CDR2 FNYEAQ. Trimming removed 0 bases from V and 6 bases from J; junction bases left unmatched: 8. This CDR3 has 16 residues. The CDR3: CASSLARREFGNEQFF. CDR3 bases: TGTGCCAGCAGCTTAGCGCGGCGGGAGTTTGGCAATGAGCAGTTCTTC.